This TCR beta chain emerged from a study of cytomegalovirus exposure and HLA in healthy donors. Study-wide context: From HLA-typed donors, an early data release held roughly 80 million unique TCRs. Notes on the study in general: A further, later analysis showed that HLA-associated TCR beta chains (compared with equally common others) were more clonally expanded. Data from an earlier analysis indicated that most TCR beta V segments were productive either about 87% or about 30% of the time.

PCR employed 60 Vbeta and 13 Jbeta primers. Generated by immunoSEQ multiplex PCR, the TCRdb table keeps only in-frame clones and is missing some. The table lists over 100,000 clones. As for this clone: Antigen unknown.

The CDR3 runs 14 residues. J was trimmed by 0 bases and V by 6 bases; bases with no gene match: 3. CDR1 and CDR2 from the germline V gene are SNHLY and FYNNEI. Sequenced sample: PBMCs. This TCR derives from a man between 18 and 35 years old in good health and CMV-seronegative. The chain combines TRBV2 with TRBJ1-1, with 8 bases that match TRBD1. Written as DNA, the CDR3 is TGTGCCAGCAGCAAGACAGGGGTGAACACTGAAGCTTTCTTT. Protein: CASSKTGVNTEAFF.